Listed below are T cell receptor beta chains from one sample, sequenced in a study of shared clonotypes between healthy human individuals. The method was immunoSEQ multiplex PCR; TCRdb's version includes in-frame clones alone and lacks a portion of them. The sample lists about 490,000 clones, around 78% occurring once. The specimen sequenced was PBMCs. The origin of the receptors is a woman aged 40 to 55 in good health. Some clones in this sample may be carry-over from other donors' samples. Both conserved end residues are part of each CDR3. The D gene is left open where the match is weak. Size tells how often a clone was seen (once, few, many) or the class of an expanded clone, and some rows leave it out.

20	TRBJ2-7	TRBV6-1	TRBD2	NA	TGTGCCAGCAGTGATCCCTGGGGGGCTAGCGGGAGGTTCAGCTCCTACGAGCAGTACTTC	CASSDPWGASGRFSSYEQYF
16	TRBJ2-2	TRBV4-2	TRBD2	NA	TGTGCCAGCAGCCAAATAGCGGGAGCGAACACCGGGGAGCTGTTTTTT	CASSQIAGANTGELFF
16	TRBJ2-3	TRBV15	TRBD1	NA	TGTGCCACCAGCAGAGCCCCGGGACAGGGACCAGATACGCAGTATTTT	CATSRAPGQGPDTQYF
13	TRBJ2-7	TRBV19	NA	NA	TGTGCCAGTAGTAGGTGGGGGTTGGACGAGCAGTACTTC	CASSRWGLDEQYF
16	TRBJ2-2	TRBV9	TRBD2	NA	TGTGCCAGCAGCGTAGGAACTAGCGGGGGCACCGGGGAGCTGTTTTTT	CASSVGTSGGTGELFF
14	TRBJ2-5	TRBV2	NA	NA	TGTGCCAGCAGTGAAGCGTCTACCCAAGAGACCCAGTACTTC	CASSEASTQETQYF
15	TRBJ2-1	TRBV7-2	TRBD2	NA	TGTGCCAGCAGCTTAGTGGCGGGAGCGGGAGACGAGCAGTTCTTC	CASSLVAGAGDEQFF
12	TRBJ1-2	TRBV29-1	NA	few	TGCAGCGTTGGGGGAGTGGACTATGGCTACACCTTC	CSVGGVDYGYTF
12	TRBJ1-3	TRBV29-1	NA	NA	TGCAGCGTTGGACTCTCTGGAAACACCATATATTTT	CSVGLSGNTIYF
15	TRBJ1-3	TRBV5-1	NA	few	TGCGCCAGCAGCTTGGGGATAGTCTCTGGAAACACCATATATTTT	CASSLGIVSGNTIYF
13	TRBJ2-2	TRBV7-3	NA	NA	TGTGCCAGCAGCACTCCCCTGACCGGGGAGCTGTTTTTT	CASSTPLTGELFF